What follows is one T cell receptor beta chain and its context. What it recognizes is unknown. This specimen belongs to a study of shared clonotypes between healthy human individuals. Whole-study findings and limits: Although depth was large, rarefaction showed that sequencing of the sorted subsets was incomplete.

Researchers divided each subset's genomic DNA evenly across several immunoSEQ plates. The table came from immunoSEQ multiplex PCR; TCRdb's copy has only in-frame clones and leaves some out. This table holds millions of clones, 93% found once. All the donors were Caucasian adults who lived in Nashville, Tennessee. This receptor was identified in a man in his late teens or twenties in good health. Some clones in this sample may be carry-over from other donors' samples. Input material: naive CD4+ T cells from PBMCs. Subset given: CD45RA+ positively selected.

The CDR3 spells CASSVEAGAPASNYGYTF. In DNA, the CDR3 is TGTGCCAGCAGCGTAGAGGCAGGGGCGCCCGCCAGTAACTATGGCTACACCTTC. The rearrangement uses TRBV9 and TRBJ1-2; D may be TRBD1 (6 bases). CDR3 length: 18 residues. V was trimmed by 0 bases and J by 1 base, leaving 19 bases between them. Germline-derived CDR1 and CDR2 are SGDLS and YYNGEE.